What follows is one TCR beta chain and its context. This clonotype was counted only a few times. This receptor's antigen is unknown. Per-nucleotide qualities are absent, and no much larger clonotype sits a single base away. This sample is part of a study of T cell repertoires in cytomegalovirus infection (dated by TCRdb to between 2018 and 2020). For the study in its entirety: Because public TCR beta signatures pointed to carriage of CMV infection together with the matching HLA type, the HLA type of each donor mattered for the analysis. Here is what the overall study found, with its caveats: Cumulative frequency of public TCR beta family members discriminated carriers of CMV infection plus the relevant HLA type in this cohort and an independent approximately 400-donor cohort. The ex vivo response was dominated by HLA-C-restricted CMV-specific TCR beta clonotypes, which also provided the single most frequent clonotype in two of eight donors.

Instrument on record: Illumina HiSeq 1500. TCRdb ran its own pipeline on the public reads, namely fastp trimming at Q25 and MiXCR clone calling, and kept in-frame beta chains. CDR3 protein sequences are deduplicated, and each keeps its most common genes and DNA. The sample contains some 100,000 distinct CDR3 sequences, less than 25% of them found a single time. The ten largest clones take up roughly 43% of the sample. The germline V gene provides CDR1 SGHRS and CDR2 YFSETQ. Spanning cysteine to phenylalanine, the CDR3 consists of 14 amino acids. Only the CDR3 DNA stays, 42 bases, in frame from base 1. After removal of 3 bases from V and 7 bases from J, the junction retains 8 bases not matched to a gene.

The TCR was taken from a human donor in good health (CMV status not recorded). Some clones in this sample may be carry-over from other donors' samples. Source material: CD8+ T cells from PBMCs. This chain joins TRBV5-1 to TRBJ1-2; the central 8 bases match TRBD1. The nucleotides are TGCGCCAGCAGCTCCATGGACAGGGTCCCTGGCTACACCTTC. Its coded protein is CASSSMDRVPGYTF.